This T cell receptor (beta chain) was recovered during a study of vaccination and CD4 T cells after COVID-19. There are 15 residues in the CDR3. V was shortened by 1 base and J by 6 bases, with 14 bases between the two germline ends. CDR1 is LNHNV and CDR2 is YYDKDF in the germline V gene (reference sequence). The Oncomine TCR Beta short-read assay was what sequenced the DNA obtained from cultured CD4+ T cells. TCRdb called the PCR reads again in MiXCR, with one record for every CDR3 protein. The sample contains more than 10,000 distinct CDR3 sequences, about half of which appear only once. Treatment meaning: approximately nine-day PBMC culture with coronavirus spike peptide pools or control peptides (ViraFEST assay). Notes on this clonotype: What it binds is unknown.

This clonotype originated in a human donor who had recovered from COVID-19. The sequenced material came from CD4+ T cells from blood, cultured in vitro. The V gene is TRBV15, the J gene TRBJ2-3, with D perhaps TRBD2 (5 bases). The CDR3 DNA reads as TGTGCCACCAGCAGAGGAGAGGGTGGATCCGATACGCAGTATTTT. Translation gives CATSRGEGGSDTQYF.